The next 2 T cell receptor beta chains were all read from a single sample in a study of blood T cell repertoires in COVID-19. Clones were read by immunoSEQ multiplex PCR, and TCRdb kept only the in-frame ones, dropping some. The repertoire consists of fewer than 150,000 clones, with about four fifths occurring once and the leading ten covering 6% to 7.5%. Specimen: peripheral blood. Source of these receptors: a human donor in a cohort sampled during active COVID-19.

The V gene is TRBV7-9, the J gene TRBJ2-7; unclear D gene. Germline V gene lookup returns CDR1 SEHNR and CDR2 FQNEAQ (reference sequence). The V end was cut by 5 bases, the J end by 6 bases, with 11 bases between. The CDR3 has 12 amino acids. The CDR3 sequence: CASSLTVSEQYF. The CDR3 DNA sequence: TGTGCCAGCAGCCTTACGGTTTCCGAGCAGTACTTC.

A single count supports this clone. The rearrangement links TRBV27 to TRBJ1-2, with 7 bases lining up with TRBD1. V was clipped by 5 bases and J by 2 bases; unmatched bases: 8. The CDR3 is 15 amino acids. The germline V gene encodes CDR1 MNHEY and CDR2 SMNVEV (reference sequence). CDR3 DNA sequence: TGTGCCAGCAGTCCCTCGACAGGGAGGAACTATGGCTACACCTTC. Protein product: CASSPSTGRNYGYTF.